The rows below give T cell receptor beta chains drawn from one sample of a study of human T cells and chemical hapten exposure. TCRdb ran MiXCR on the RACE reads and lists one entry per CDR3 protein. This sample has fewer than 200,000 distinct CDR3 sequences, with roughly 30% found just once. The source was whole blood, collected in connection with sensitization to the hapten diphenylcyclopropenone (DPC). The receptors shown here come from a woman in her twenties or thirties with alopecia areata. Some clones in this sample may be carry-over from other donors' samples. CDR3s include the opening cysteine and the closing phenylalanine or tryptophan. The D gene is left open where the match is weak. Size values are once, few and many counts, or a class for expanded clones, and some rows have none.

length	size	D	J	V	DNA	CDR3
15	few	TRBD1	TRBJ1-6	TRBV27	TGTGCCAGCAGTCCTAGGGGGCCGAATAATTCACCCCTCCACTTT	CASSPRGPNNSPLHF
14	few	NA	TRBJ1-1	TRBV28	TGTGCCAGCAGCCCCCCGACCGACCACAGTGAAGCTTTCTTT	CASSPPTDHSEAFF
16	few	NA	TRBJ2-3	TRBV24-1	TGTGCCACCAGTGATCAGCAGGGTGCTAGCACAGATACGCAGTATTTT	CATSDQQGASTDTQYF
14	many	NA	TRBJ2-7	TRBV20-1	TGCAGTGCAAAAAAAGACAGAATCTCCTACGAGCAGTACTTC	CSAKKDRISYEQYF
12	NA	NA	TRBJ1-3	TRBV20-1	TGCAGTGCTAGAGATCTAGTGGACACCATATATTTT	CSARDLVDTIYF
15	NA	NA	TRBJ2-7	TRBV7-2	TGTGCCAGCAGCCTCGAAGACGGACAGACCTACGAGCAGTACTTC	CASSLEDGQTYEQYF
13	NA	NA	TRBJ1-2	TRBV5-6	TGTGCCAGCATCCTGGAGGGGGTGGGCGGCTACACCTTC	CASILEGVGGYTF
16	NA	TRBD2	TRBJ2-7	TRBV6-2/TRBV6-3	TGTGCCAGCAGTGGAATAGCGGGAGTTATCTCCTACGAGCAGTACTTC	CASSGIAGVISYEQYF
15	NA	NA	TRBJ2-1	TRBV4-2	TGTGCCAGCAGCCAAGAAACGGGAGTATTAGATGAGCAGTTCTTC	CASSQETGVLDEQFF
14	NA	NA	TRBJ1-5	TRBV20-1	TGCAGTGCTAGAGAAGTGGTGGGCAATCAGCCCCAGCATTTT	CSAREVVGNQPQHF
14	few	NA	TRBJ2-1	TRBV24-1	TGTGCCACCAGTGATATTGCTAGGTCAGGTGAGCAGTTCTTC	CATSDIARSGEQFF
14	NA	NA	TRBJ1-5	TRBV28	TGTGCCAGCAGTTTGGTCATGAACGGTCAGCCCCAGCATTTT	CASSLVMNGQPQHF
15	few	TRBD2	TRBJ2-1	TRBV19	TGTGCCAGTAGTATAGGCGGGGGGTCCTACAATGAGCAGTTCTTC	CASSIGGGSYNEQFF
13	many	NA	TRBJ2-1	TRBV29-1	TGCAGCGTTGCAGGGTGGGCCGGCGATGAGCAGTTCTTC	CSVAGWAGDEQFF
12	NA	NA	TRBJ2-7	TRBV20-1	TGCAGTGCTAGGGGAAAATACGAGCGGCAGTACTTC	CSARGKYERQYF
16	NA	NA	TRBJ2-5	TRBV28	TGTGCCAGCAGCCCGCCAGGCAGCTATGAACAAGAGACCCAGTACTTC	CASSPPGSYEQETQYF
15	NA	NA	TRBJ2-2	TRBV5-6	TGTGCCAGCACCCTTCGGGGGCCGAACACCGGGGAGCTGTTTTTT	CASTLRGPNTGELFF
12	NA	NA	TRBJ2-1	TRBV3-1	TGTGCCAGCAGATTCTCACTCGGGGAGCAGTTCTTC	CASRFSLGEQFF
15	few	NA	TRBJ2-5	TRBV5-1	TGCGCCAGCAGCTCAAGGATACCAGGGAAAGAGACCCAGTACTTC	CASSSRIPGKETQYF
15	many	NA	TRBJ2-1	TRBV6-2/TRBV6-3	TGTGCCAGCAGTTCCGGGGTTAGCTCCTACAATGAGCAGTTCTTC	CASSSGVSSYNEQFF
13	few	TRBD2	TRBJ2-7	TRBV29-1	TGCAGCGTTGAAAGCGGGGGCCGGGTCGAGCAGTACTTC	CSVESGGRVEQYF
11	NA	NA	TRBJ1-1	TRBV20-1	TGCAGTGCCCGAGGGGGCACTGAAGCTTTCTTT	CSARGGTEAFF
13	NA	NA	TRBJ2-3	TRBV12-3/TRBV12-4	TGTGCCAGCAGTTCACGGGGCGCAGATACGCAGTATTTT	CASSSRGADTQYF
16	few	TRBD2	TRBJ2-1	TRBV15	TGTGCCACCAGCAGAGATTCGGCCAGCGGGAGACATGAGCAGTTCTTC	CATSRDSASGRHEQFF
14	NA	NA	TRBJ1-1	TRBV6-6	TGTGCCAGCAGTTACTCGCCGTATAACACTGAAGCTTTCTTT	CASSYSPYNTEAFF
13	NA	NA	TRBJ2-5	TRBV7-2	TGTGCCAGCAGCTTAAACCGAAAAGAGACCCAGTACTTC	CASSLNRKETQYF
15	few	NA	TRBJ1-1	TRBV20-1	TGCAGTGCTAGAGACTCGTTTGTACTAGACGCTGAAGCTTTCTTT	CSARDSFVLDAEAFF
14	NA	NA	TRBJ1-5	TRBV25-1	TGTGCCAGCAGTGAATACGGAGATAGGGAGCCCCAGCATTTT	CASSEYGDREPQHF
19	few	TRBD2	TRBJ2-7	TRBV7-8	TGTGCCAGCAGCTTAGGAGAGCGGGAGGGCCCATACATTACCTACGAGCAGTACTTC	CASSLGEREGPYITYEQYF
13	NA	NA	TRBJ2-2	TRBV12-3/TRBV12-4	TGTGCCAGCAGGACAGAGAACACCGGGGAGCTGTTTTTT	CASRTENTGELFF
13	NA	NA	TRBJ1-3	TRBV3-1	TGTGCCAGTGGGGACATCTCTGGAAACACCATATATTTT	CASGDISGNTIYF
16	few	TRBD1	TRBJ2-2	TRBV4-3	TGCGCCAGCAGCCAAGATGTCACAGGGGGGACCGGGGAGCTGTTTTTT	CASSQDVTGGTGELFF
11	NA	NA	TRBJ2-3	TRBV20-1	TGCAGTGCTAGGAGATCAGATACGCAGTATTTT	CSARRSDTQYF
14	few	NA	TRBJ1-1	TRBV5-1	TGCGCCAGCAGCTTGGTGTATGGGGACACTGAAGCTTTCTTT	CASSLVYGDTEAFF
13	few	NA	TRBJ2-7	TRBV28	TGTGCCAGCAGCAGGACTACTGCGGGGGAGCAGTACTTC	CASSRTTAGEQYF
13	few	NA	TRBJ1-2	TRBV7-9	TGTGCCAGCAGCTTAGGGGGGCGCGGAGGCTACACCTTC	CASSLGGRGGYTF
14	NA	TRBD1	TRBJ1-1	TRBV28	TGTGCCAGCAGCCGACAGGGGTCGACCACTGAAGCTTTCTTT	CASSRQGSTTEAFF
13	NA	NA	TRBJ2-5	TRBV29-1	TGCAGCGTTGTTGAGGGCCCCCAAGAGACCCAGTACTTC	CSVVEGPQETQYF
17	NA	TRBD1	TRBJ2-3	TRBV10-3	TGTGCCATCAGTGAGGGGAAACCGGGACAGCGCACAGATACGCAGTATTTT	CAISEGKPGQRTDTQYF
12	few	TRBD1	TRBJ1-1	TRBV20-1	TGCAGTGCCGAAACAGGGGGGACTGAAGCTTTCTTT	CSAETGGTEAFF
12	few	NA	TRBJ2-4	TRBV28	TGTGCCAGCAGTTTGGGGGAAAACATTCAGTACTTC	CASSLGENIQYF
14	NA	TRBD1	TRBJ1-5	TRBV28	TGTGCCAGCAGTTGGGACAGCAGCAATCAGCCCCAGCATTTT	CASSWDSSNQPQHF
14	NA	NA	TRBJ1-1	TRBV10-3	TGTGCCATCAGTGGCGGCCAGGGTGGCACTGAAGCTTTCTTT	CAISGGQGGTEAFF
17	NA	NA	TRBJ2-7	TRBV12-3/TRBV12-4	TGTGCCAGCAGTTTAGCGCTAAAGGGGGGACAGAGCTACGAGCAGTACTTC	CASSLALKGGQSYEQYF
14	NA	NA	TRBJ2-2	TRBV10-3	TGTGCCACACACCGGGACTGGCTAAACGGGGAGCTGTTTTTT	CATHRDWLNGELFF
11	NA	NA	TRBJ1-1	TRBV29-1	TGCAGCACCAAGGGAAACACTGAAGCTTTCTTT	CSTKGNTEAFF
15	NA	NA	TRBJ2-7	TRBV6-5	TGTGCCAGCAGTCCGTTTAGCGGAGTCTCCTACGAGCAGTACTTC	CASSPFSGVSYEQYF
15	few	NA	TRBJ2-7	TRBV2	TGTGCCAGCACCTTTTCGGGACAAAGTTTCTACGAGCAGTACTTC	CASTFSGQSFYEQYF
14	NA	NA	TRBJ1-1	TRBV7-2	TGTGCCAGCAGCTTAGTCCAGGGAAGGACTGAAGCTTTCTTT	CASSLVQGRTEAFF
15	NA	NA	TRBJ1-1	TRBV6-1	TGTGCCAGCAAGGACAGCGCAAGGCAGGACACTGAAGCTTTCTTT	CASKDSARQDTEAFF
13	few	TRBD1	TRBJ1-1	TRBV5-1	TGCGCCAGCGTGGGACAGACGAACACTGAAGCTTTCTTT	CASVGQTNTEAFF